One and the same sample provided the 5 T cell receptor beta chains below, sequenced in a study of tumor-infiltrating lymphocytes in localized non-small cell lung cancer. Generated by immunoSEQ multiplex PCR, the TCRdb table keeps only in-frame clones and is missing some. The sample has some 13,000 clones, 60% to 80% seen once; the top ten hold around 15%. Material for sequencing was uninvolved lung tissue not adjacent to the tumor. These receptors came from a human donor with non-small cell lung cancer.

This clone was seen a few times. The chain is built from TRBV18 and TRBJ2-3, with TRBD2 identical over 10 bases. Trimming cost V 4 bases and J 2 bases; bases outside gene matches: 3. The V gene's germline CDR1 is KGHSH and CDR2 LQKENI. CDR3 length equals 15 residues. CDR3 sequence reads: CASSRAGGDTDTQYF. DNA of the CDR3: TGTGCCAGCTCACGAGCGGGGGGGGACACAGATACGCAGTATTTT.

This chain links TRBV19 with TRBJ2-3; D remains unclear. V was shortened by 5 bases and J by 0 bases, with 15 bases between the two germline ends. The CDR3 runs 16 residues. CDR1 and CDR2 (germline): LNHDA, SQIVND (reference sequence). The CDR3 nucleotides are TGTGCCAGTAGTCCGCACGCACCAGGAAGCACAGATACGCAGTATTTT. It yields the protein CASSPHAPGSTDTQYF.

The chain employs TRBV6-1 and TRBJ2-3; D is possibly TRBD2 (6 bases). The ends were cut back, 0 bases at V and 5 bases at J, with 12 bases in the middle. The CDR3 loop spans 15 amino acids. CDR1 and CDR2 from the germline V gene are MNHNS and SASEGT. As DNA, the CDR3 is TGTGCCAGCAGTGAAGCATCGGCGGGGAAAGATACGCAGTATTTT. Translation: CASSEASAGKDTQYF.

Turning to this clone: A much larger clone differs from this one at a single base, so this may be a read error. The sample contains more than one DNA sequence encoding this CDR3. J is TRBJ2-2 and V is TRBV30; TRBD2 matches at 9 bases. V was clipped by 3 bases and J by 2 bases; unmatched bases: 1. The CDR3 loop spans 14 amino acids. Germline V CDR1 and CDR2: GTSNPN, SVGIG (reference sequence). CDR3 nucleotides: TGTGCCTGGAGGACTAGCGGAAACACCGGGGAGCTGTTTTTT. It specifies CAWRTSGNTGELFF.

The V and J genes are TRBV27 and TRBJ2-3; 9 bases fit TRBD2. The V segment lost 4 bases and the J segment 4 bases; nucleotides outside the gene matches: 15. The CDR3 is 18 amino acids. Germline V gives CDR1 MNHEY, CDR2 SMNVEV (reference sequence). CDR3 loop: CASSSPGVERGDADTQYF. CDR3 nucleotides: TGTGCCAGCAGTTCCCCCGGGGTCGAGCGGGGGGACGCAGATACGCAGTATTTT.